This T cell receptor beta chain was captured in a study of blood T cells in healthy people across ages. Study information: Template switching retrieved approximately one barcoded beta molecule for each two T cells.

Combining a sample-barcoded 5' primer with a J-beta primer mix, a second PCR ran for roughly 7 to 12 cycles. TCRdb used MiXCR to reprocess the 5' RACE reads, holding one entry per CDR3 protein. The sample includes approximately 800,000 distinct CDR3 sequences, about 53% of them seen just once. Germline V CDR1 and CDR2: ENHRY, SYGVKD. The CDR3 is made up of 14 amino acids. V lost 4 bases to trimming and J lost 4 bases; unmatched junction nucleotides: 4. The rearrangement joins TRBV10-3 to TRBJ2-5, with 9 nucleotides matching TRBD1. This clonotype was obtained from a man older than 75 in good health. Sequenced material: blood. CDR3 nucleotide sequence: TGTGCCATCAGTGGGGGGACAGGGCGAGAGACCCAGTACTTC. Its protein product is CAISGGTGRETQYF.